Included here is one TCR beta chain sequence, with context. Its antigen is not known. These data originate in a study of T cells after yellow fever vaccination. General study points: CD4 and CD8 compartments shared a small share of clonotypes, likely from convergent recombination.

The 5'RACE template-switching step produced TCR cDNA and added a universal primer site and UMIs. TCRdb re-derived calls from the 5' RACE reads in MiXCR, one entry per CDR3 protein. The repertoire includes roughly 68,000 distinct CDR3 sequences, approximately 7% of them detected once, and about 40% sits in the top ten. CDR1 and CDR2 (germline): KGHDR, SFDVKD. Trimming shortened V by 5 bases and J by 0 bases, and 6 bases separated the two germline ends. CDR3 length equals 14 residues. The TCR was taken from a man aged 18-30 years who received the YFV17D yellow fever vaccine. The source was CD8+ T cells sorted from PBMCs, collected about 41 days after the first yellow fever vaccination. V gene TRBV24-1 combines with J gene TRBJ2-2; D call uncertain. The CDR3 sequence is CATSARSNTGELFF. Here the CDR3 DNA reads TGTGCCACCAGTGCCAGGTCGAACACCGGGGAGCTGTTTTTT.